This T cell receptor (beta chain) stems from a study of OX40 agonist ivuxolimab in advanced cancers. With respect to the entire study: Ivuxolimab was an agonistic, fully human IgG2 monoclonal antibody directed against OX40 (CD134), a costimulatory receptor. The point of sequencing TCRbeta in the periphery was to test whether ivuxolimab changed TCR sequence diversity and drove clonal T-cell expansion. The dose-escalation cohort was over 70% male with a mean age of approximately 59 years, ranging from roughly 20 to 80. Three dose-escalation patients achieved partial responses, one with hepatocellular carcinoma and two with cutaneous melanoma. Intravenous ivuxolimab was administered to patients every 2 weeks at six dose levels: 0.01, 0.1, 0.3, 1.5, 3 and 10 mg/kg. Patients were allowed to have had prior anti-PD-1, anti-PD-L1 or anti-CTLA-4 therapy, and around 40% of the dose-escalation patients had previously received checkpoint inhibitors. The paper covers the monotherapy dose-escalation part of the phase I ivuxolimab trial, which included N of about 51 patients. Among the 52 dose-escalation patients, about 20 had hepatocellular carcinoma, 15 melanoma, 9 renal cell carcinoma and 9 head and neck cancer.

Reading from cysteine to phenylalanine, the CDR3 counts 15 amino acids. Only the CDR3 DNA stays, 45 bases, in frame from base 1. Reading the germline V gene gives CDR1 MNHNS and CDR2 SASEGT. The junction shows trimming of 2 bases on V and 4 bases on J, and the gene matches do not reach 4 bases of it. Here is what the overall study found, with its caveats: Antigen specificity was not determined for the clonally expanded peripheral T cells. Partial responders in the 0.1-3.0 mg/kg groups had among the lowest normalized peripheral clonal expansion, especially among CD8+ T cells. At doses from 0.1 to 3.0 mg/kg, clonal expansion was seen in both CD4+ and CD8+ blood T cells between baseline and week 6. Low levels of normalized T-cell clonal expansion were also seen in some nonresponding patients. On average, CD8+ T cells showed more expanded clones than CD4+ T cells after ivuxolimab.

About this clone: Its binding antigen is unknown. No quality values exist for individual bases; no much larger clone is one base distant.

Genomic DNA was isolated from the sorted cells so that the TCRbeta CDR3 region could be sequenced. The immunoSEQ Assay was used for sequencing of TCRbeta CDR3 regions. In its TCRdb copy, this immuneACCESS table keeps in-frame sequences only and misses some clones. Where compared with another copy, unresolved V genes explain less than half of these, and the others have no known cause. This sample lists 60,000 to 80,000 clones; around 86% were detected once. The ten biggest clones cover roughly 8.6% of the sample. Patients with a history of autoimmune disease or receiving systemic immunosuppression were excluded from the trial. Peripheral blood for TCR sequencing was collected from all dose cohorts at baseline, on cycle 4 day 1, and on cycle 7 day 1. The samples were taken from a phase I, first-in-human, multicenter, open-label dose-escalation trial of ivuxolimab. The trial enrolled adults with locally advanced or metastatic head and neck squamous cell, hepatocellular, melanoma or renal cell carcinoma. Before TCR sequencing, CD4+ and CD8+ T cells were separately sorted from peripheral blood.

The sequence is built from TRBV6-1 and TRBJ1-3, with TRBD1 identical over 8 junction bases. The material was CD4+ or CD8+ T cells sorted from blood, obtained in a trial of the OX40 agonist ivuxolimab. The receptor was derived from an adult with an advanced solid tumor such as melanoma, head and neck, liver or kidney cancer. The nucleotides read TGTGCCAGCAGTGAACTGCAGGGGGCCGGAAACACCATATATTTT. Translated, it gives CASSELQGAGNTIYF.